These 5 T cell receptor beta chains share one sample of origin, sequenced in a study of identical twins. MiXCR, run by TCRdb on the 5' RACE reads, gives a single entry per CDR3 protein. The sample holds fewer than 250,000 distinct CDR3 sequences, roughly 7% seen once. This same sample was also part of a study on yellow fever vaccine responses in identical twins.

The sample was memory (CD45RO+) T cells sorted from blood. These TCRs come from a woman aged 18 to 35 in good health.

This clonotype turned up a few times. The gene calls are TRBV13 and TRBJ2-1; 9 positions match TRBD1. The length of the CDR3 is 14 residues. CDR1 PRHDT and CDR2 FYEKMQ come from the germline V gene (reference sequence). The ends lost 3 bases at V and 7 bases at J; junction bases unmatched: 4. CDR3 loop: CASSFADRGNEQFF. CDR3 DNA sequence: TGTGCCAGCAGCTTCGCCGACAGGGGGAATGAGCAGTTCTTC.

V usage is TRBV7-3 and J usage is TRBJ2-1; the match to TRBD2 covers 8 bases. The length of the CDR3 is 14 residues. The V gene end was trimmed by 2 bases and the J gene end by 10 bases; junction bases not matched to a gene: 7. Germline-derived CDR1 and CDR2 are SGHTA and FQGTGA. CDR3 bases: TGTGCCAGCAGCTTATCCGGACTAGCCGGGGAGCAGTTCTTC. Encoded protein: CASSLSGLAGEQFF.

This clonotype has more than one count but fewer than ten. V usage is TRBV24-1 and J usage is TRBJ2-2; D is unresolved. The CDR3 sequence is 14 residues long. The V end lost 3 bases, the J end lost 6 bases, and 10 bases lay between the germline ends. The V gene's germline CDR1 is KGHDR and CDR2 SFDVKD. CDR3 region: CATSDPAVAGELFF. As DNA, the CDR3 is TGTGCCACCAGTGATCCTGCGGTAGCCGGGGAGCTGTTTTTT.

The chain joins TRBV20-1 to TRBJ2-7, with TRBD2 matching 8 bases. From germline, CDR1 is DFQATT and CDR2 SNEGSKA (reference sequence). The junction had 10 bases not matched to a gene; V was cut back by 3 bases and J by 6 bases. The length of the CDR3 is 14 residues. The CDR3 sequence: CSASFKRGPGEQYF. The DNA of the CDR3 is TGCAGTGCTAGTTTTAAGCGGGGGCCGGGCGAGCAGTACTTC.

This clonotype was recorded a few times. The rearrangement uses TRBV10-2 and TRBJ2-1; D gene unclear. Germline CDR1 and CDR2: WSHSY and SAAADI. CDR3 length equals 14 residues. The V end lost 2 bases, the J end lost 3 bases, and 8 bases lay between the germline ends. CDR3 in amino acids: CASSEGLFYNEQFF. DNA of the CDR3: TGCGCCAGCAGTGAGGGGTTATTCTACAATGAGCAGTTCTTC.